A single sample is the source of the 15 T cell receptor beta chains below, sequenced in a study of shared clonotypes between healthy human individuals. The data were produced by immunoSEQ multiplex PCR, yet TCRdb's version contains in-frame clones alone and is incomplete. The sample contains about 1 million clones, 75% of which appear only once. Sequencing input: memory CD4+ T cells sorted from blood. Subset given: CD45RA-negative fraction. These receptors were collected from a man in his late teens or twenties in good health.

For this clone: The same CDR3 can be traced to other DNA sequences in this sample. The chain uses TRBV18 and TRBJ2-1, with TRBD2 identical over 8 bases. V lost 6 bases and J lost 3; bases outside the gene matches: 7. Looked up from germline, CDR1 is KGHSH and CDR2 is LQKENI. This CDR3 comprises 15 residues. The chain's CDR3 is CASSPLAGSYNEQFF. The CDR3 DNA is TGTGCCAGCTCTCCGCTAGCGGGCAGCTACAATGAGCAGTTCTTC.

The chain combines TRBV7-2 with TRBJ2-2, with TRBD1 identical over 7 bases. The CDR3 extends over 13 amino acids. V was pared by 4 bases and J by 9 bases, with 5 bases of the junction left unmatched. The germline CDR1 and CDR2 sequences are SGHTA and FQGNSA. This CDR3 reads CASSSLQGRELFF. The CDR3 nucleotides are TGTGCCAGCAGCTCTCTACAGGGGAGGGAGCTGTTTTTT.

This clone was seen a single time. The genes are TRBV27 and TRBJ1-6; TRBD1 matches 9 bases. Germline V CDR1 and CDR2: MNHEY, SMNVEV (reference sequence). The CDR3 length is 14 residues. Unmatched junction bases numbered 7, after V lost 6 bases and J lost 10 bases. The CDR3 spells CASSPGQGWSPLHF. The DNA for the CDR3 is TGTGCCAGCAGCCCGGGACAGGGTTGGTCACCCCTCCACTTT.

The chain is built from TRBV7-2 and TRBJ1-1; 8 bases agree with TRBD1. Germline CDR1 SGHTA, CDR2 FQGNSA. The trim removed 1 base at V and 1 base at J, leaving 14 bases unmatched. The CDR3 loop spans 19 amino acids. The CDR3, as DNA: TGTGCCAGCAGCTTAGTAGGTTTTGGGGGACAGGTTGGGAACACTGAAGCTTTCTTT. Translated: CASSLVGFGGQVGNTEAFF.

This chain connects TRBV5-1 to TRBJ2-2, with 7 bases aligning to TRBD2. J lost 7 bases, V lost 1 base, and 10 bases had no gene match. The CDR3 runs to 16 residues. From germline, CDR1 is SGHRS and CDR2 YFSETQ. DNA for the CDR3: TGCGCCAGCAGCTTGATGGCTAGCGGTCCAGGCGGGGAGCTGTTTTTT. Translation: CASSLMASGPGGELFF.

The chain employs TRBV19 and TRBJ1-5, with no clear D. The CDR3 loop spans 13 amino acids. Looked up from germline, CDR1 is LNHDA and CDR2 is SQIVND (reference sequence). The V gene lost 5 bases and the J gene lost 4 bases, with 9 bases spanning the gap. The CDR3 reads CASSDGRNQPQHF. In DNA form, the CDR3 reads TGTGCCAGTAGTGATGGCAGAAATCAGCCCCAGCATTTT.

The chain links TRBV6-1 to TRBJ2-3; no definite D call. The CDR3 length is 14 residues. CDR1 MNHNS and CDR2 SASEGT come from the germline V gene. The V and J ends lost 3 bases and 4 bases respectively, with 11 bases between them. The CDR3 DNA is TGTGCCAGCAGTGAGGCTGTTGGGGCAGATACGCAGTATTTT. Translating it yields CASSEAVGADTQYF.

This clone was seen more than once but under ten times. V is TRBV30 and J is TRBJ1-1, with 7 bases lining up with TRBD1. Germline CDR1 is GTSNPN and CDR2 is SVGIG (reference sequence). J lost 0 bases, V lost 0 bases, and 4 bases had no gene match. CDR3 size: 15 residues. The CDR3 region is CAWSVQGGMNTEAFF. The CDR3 nucleotides are TGTGCCTGGAGTGTTCAGGGGGGGATGAACACTGAAGCTTTCTTT.

The chain is built from TRBV28 and TRBJ2-5; TRBD2 matches at 12 bases. J gave up 5 bases and V 6 bases, and 7 bases lay outside the gene matches. This CDR3 spans 15 amino acids. Germline values: CDR1 MDHEN, CDR2 SYDVKM. CDR3 protein: CASRPLAGGSETQYF. CDR3 nucleotide sequence: TGTGCCAGCAGACCCCTAGCGGGGGGGAGCGAGACCCAGTACTTC.

This rearrangement joins TRBV5-1 to TRBJ1-3; the D gene is possibly TRBD1 (5 bases). This CDR3 comprises 17 residues. V lost 2 bases and J 0 bases, leaving 15 bases between the germline ends. The germline gives CDR1 SGHRS, CDR2 YFSETQ. The CDR3, as DNA: TGCGCCAGCAGCTTCTCCGGGGACGGGGGCTCTGGAAACACCATATATTTT. Protein: CASSFSGDGGSGNTIYF.

V and J are TRBV18 and TRBJ1-4; TRBD1 matches 7 bases. Germline V gene lookup returns CDR1 KGHSH and CDR2 LQKENI. This CDR3 has 14 amino acids. Unmatched junction bases numbered 5, after V lost 4 bases and J lost 6 bases. For the CDR3, the DNA is TGTGCCAGCTCACGGCGGACAGGTGATGAAAAACTGTTTTTT. Protein sequence: CASSRRTGDEKLFF.

This chain connects TRBV29-1 to TRBJ2-7; D gene ambiguous. The V gene's germline CDR1 is SQVTM and CDR2 ANQGSEA. V lost 1 base and J 2 bases, leaving 18 bases between the germline ends. The CDR3 is 16 residues long. CDR3 coding DNA: TGCAGCGTTGAAGCCCGGGCCAGTAAAGCGACCTACGAGCAGTACTTC. This codes for CSVEARASKATYEQYF.

Concerning this clone itself: With only one base between it and a far larger clone, this is likely a read error. The CDR3 here is CASSFGQGSGYTF. The CDR3, as DNA: TGTGCCAGCAGCTTCGGACAGGGGTCTGGCTACACCTTC. The genes are TRBV7-2 and TRBJ1-2; TRBD1 agrees at 9 bases. CDR1 and CDR2 from the germline V gene are SGHTA and FQGNSA. The CDR3 runs to 13 residues. V lost 3 bases, J lost 7 bases, and 3 bases stayed unmatched.

This clone came up a few times. The V gene is TRBV7-9, the J gene TRBJ1-2; D uncertain. V lost 5 bases and J lost 3, with 10 bases in between. The CDR3 totals 13 residues. The germline V gene has CDR1 SEHNR and CDR2 FQNEAQ (reference sequence). CDR3 sequence reads: CASSMDGYYGYTF. The CDR3 DNA sequence: TGTGCCAGCAGCATGGACGGTTACTATGGCTACACCTTC.

This clone was detected many times. The V call is TRBV7-2, the J call TRBJ2-1; 13 nucleotides match TRBD2. CDR3 length equals 16 residues. V gave up 5 bases and J gave up 8 bases; unmatched junction bases: 9. Germline V gene sequence: CDR1 SGHTA, CDR2 FQGNSA. The CDR3 coding sequence is TGTGCCAGCAGCCCTCGGACTAGCGGGAGTAGCGATGAGCAGTTCTTC. Protein product: CASSPRTSGSSDEQFF.